The clone carrying this T cell receptor beta chain was seen once. The CDR3 is 16 residues long. The V and J ends lost 7 bases and 5 bases, in that order; junction bases with no gene match: 7. Looked up from germline, CDR1 is SNHLY and CDR2 is FYNNEI. This sample was taken from a study of blood T cell repertoires in COVID-19. Across the whole study: T cells, B-cell-depleted T cells, or PBMCs supplied cDNA or gDNA.

Data came from immunoSEQ multiplex PCR; TCRdb stores just in-frame clones and leaves some out. Of some 44,000 clones listed, approximately 90% were seen once; the top ten hold 2% to 2.5%. The sequence was collected from a human donor in a cohort sampled during active COVID-19. The rearrangement uses TRBV2 and TRBJ2-3; 15 nucleotides align to TRBD2. The sample taken for sequencing was peripheral blood. The CDR3 sequence is CASKPGLAGGRDTQYF. In DNA, the CDR3 is TGTGCCAGCAAACCGGGACTAGCGGGGGGAAGAGATACGCAGTATTTT.